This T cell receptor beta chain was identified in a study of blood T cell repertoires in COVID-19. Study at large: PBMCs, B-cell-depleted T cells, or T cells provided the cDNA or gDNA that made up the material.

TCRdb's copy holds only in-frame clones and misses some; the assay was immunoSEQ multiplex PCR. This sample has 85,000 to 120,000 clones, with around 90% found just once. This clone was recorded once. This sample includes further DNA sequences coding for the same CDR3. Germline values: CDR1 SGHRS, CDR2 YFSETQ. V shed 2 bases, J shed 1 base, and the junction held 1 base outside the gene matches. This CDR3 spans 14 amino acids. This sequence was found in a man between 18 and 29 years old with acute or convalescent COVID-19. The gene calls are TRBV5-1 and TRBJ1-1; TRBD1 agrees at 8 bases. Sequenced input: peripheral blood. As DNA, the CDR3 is TGCGCCAGCAGCTTACAGGGGGGGAACACTGAAGCTTTCTTT. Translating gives CASSLQGGNTEAFF.